This record looks at one T cell receptor beta chain sequence and its context. What it binds is not known. Profiled with immunoSEQ multiplex PCR; TCRdb holds only in-frame clones, not every one. Among under 90,000 clones listed, 91% were seen once. Germline V gives CDR1 LGHNA, CDR2 YNFKEQ. This CDR3 is built from 12 residues. After removal of 5 bases from V and 4 bases from J, the junction contained 1 base not matched to a gene. These data come from a study of graft-versus-host responses after intestinal transplantation. Study findings and constraints: Investigators detected GvH clones in recipient marrow, with some emerging earlier in ileum or blood. Early post-transplant HvG declines showed an association with peak circulating GvH clone levels.

The sample in question was unstimulated CD4+ T cells sorted from spleen or lymph node cells, obtained before transplant. This sequence was found in a human donor who was the organ donor for an intestinal transplant. This rearrangement joins TRBV4-2 to TRBJ1-2; 7 bases line up with TRBD1. The CDR3 DNA sequence: TGTGCCAGCAGCGGGACAGCCTATGGCTACACCTTC. Encoded protein: CASSGTAYGYTF.